The entry below gives a single T cell receptor beta chain sequence along with its context. Its antigen is as yet unknown. TCRdb keeps only in-frame clones here, not all; method: immunoSEQ multiplex PCR. The profile covers approximately 130,000 clones, with 89% appearing a single time and over 9% taken by the ten largest. This CDR3 spans 13 amino acids. V shed 4 bases, J shed 4 bases, and the junction held 2 bases outside the gene matches. In germline, CDR1 is SGDLS, CDR2 YYNGEE. This sample stems from a study of T cell responses to AZD1222 COVID-19 vaccine. Broader study findings: Donors, mostly white British, included more females; clonal diversity was possibly underestimated. With two AZD1222 doses given, Spike-specific TCR breadth and depth both rose. Regions left unmutated in variants are reportedly the target of nearly half of spike-specific TCRs. Only a handful of people who got AZD1222 tested seropositive at baseline.

Sequenced material: peripheral blood, taken 28 days after the second AZD1222 dose. The TCR sequence derives from an adult who received the AZD1222 COVID-19 vaccine. The chain is built from TRBV9 and TRBJ1-3, with 7 positions matching TRBD1. The CDR3 protein is CASSLGQGNTIYF. The CDR3 DNA reads as TGTGCCAGCAGCTTGGGACAGGGAAACACCATATATTTT.